Included here is one T cell receptor (beta chain) sequence, with context. This clone turned up a few times. Its recognized antigen is unknown. Nothing much larger sits one base from this clone, and base qualities are not available. Different DNA sequences within this sample yield the same CDR3. Libraries were constructed by the immunoSEQ multiplex PCR assay. The multiplex PCR relied on a mix of 60 forward primers for TCR Vbeta segments and 13 reverse primers for TCR Jbeta segments. Amplification of the CDR3 region of rearranged TCR beta genes was performed with a multiplex PCR assay on genomic DNA. Amplified TCR beta libraries were sequenced as 87-base-pair reads on the Illumina HiSeq System. For the original study's pipeline: In a later analysis, tens of millions of unique TCR beta chains were counted across the roughly 610 repertoires, and about 10 million of these chains were shared by at least two donors. Raw reads were error-corrected and collapsed into unique sequences by a nearest-neighbor algorithm in which closely related sequences were merged to remove PCR and sequencing errors. V, D and J gene segments were assigned by aligning CDR3 sequences to IMGT reference sequences. For a sequence to be retained, a match of at least six nucleotides was required to both a V gene segment and a J gene segment. A rearrangement counted as productive if the CDR3 had no stop codons and remained in frame with V and J, and every other rearrangement counted as non-productive. Following IMGT convention, CDR3 was defined as the stretch from the second conserved V-encoded cysteine up to the conserved J-encoded phenylalanine. The earlier analysis of fewer than 700 of the donors excluded sequences that lacked an unambiguous match to a single V gene segment. An earlier analysis of several hundred of the donors called V segments functional above 56.7% productive rearrangements and segregating when the between-donor standard deviation exceeded 5%. A statistical classification framework was built for diagnosing cytomegalovirus status from the catalog of TCR beta chain sequences. In a later analysis, V and J genes were assigned by comparing TCR nucleotide sequences against IMGT/GENE-DB human TR gene sequences. A later analysis assigned CDR3 sequences and most-parsimonious VDJ recombination scenarios with the TCRdist pipeline. A later analysis defined each TCR beta chain by its CDR3 amino acid sequence plus V-gene family, and excluded reads lacking a unique V-gene family. A later analysis removed over 500 highly shared, low-generation-probability nucleotide sequences to deal with suspected cross-contamination and a sequencing artifact. In a later analysis, a clonal expansion index for each public chain was calculated from normalized within-repertoire ranks of inferred template counts. A later analysis computed generation probabilities with a VDJ recombination model fitted to out-of-frame rearrangements, and checked the results against IGoR. In a later analysis, TCR-TCR, TCR-HLA and TCR-CMV co-occurrence was scored with hypergeometric tests, and a repertoire-size bias correction was applied to TCR pairs. False discovery rates were estimated in a later analysis by permuting HLA or CMV assignments 20 times. In a later analysis, co-occurring TCRs were grouped using DBSCAN, and TCRdist sequence similarity was added for clustering within HLA-allele-positive subsets. Repertoires with fewer than 30,000 or more than 120,000 public chains, plus five repertoires with anomalous nucleotide sharing, were excluded from co-occurrence clustering. In its TCRdb copy, this immuneACCESS table keeps in-frame sequences only and misses some clones. Where compared with another copy, unresolved V genes explain less than half of these, and the others have no known cause. V and J calls and clone size come straight from that table; D and trimming were deduced from the DNA. The sample has some 150,000 clones on record, 55% to 70% of them singletons. Over 2.5% of the sample rests with the top ten.

The cohort comprised approximately 700 healthy bone marrow donors. At the time of sampling, every cohort member was nominally healthy, though immune exposures that went unrecorded were likely present. The donor was CMV seropositive and belonged to the group of 250 to 300 seropositive cohort members. Each donor provided a peripheral blood sample, and peripheral blood mononuclear cells were used for TCR beta sequencing. Genomic DNA extraction from the blood cell samples was performed with the Qiagen DNeasy Blood Extraction Kit. The germline V gene supplies CDR1 MNHNS and CDR2 SASEGT. Trimming removed 8 bases from V and 3 bases from J; the gene matches leave 10 bases unexplained. The CDR3 spans 15 residues, from the cysteine through the phenylalanine. The entry retains the CDR3 DNA only, 45 bases that are in frame from base 1. The data belong to a study of cytomegalovirus exposure and HLA in healthy donors (dated by TCRdb to 2015 to 2018). Concerning the study at large: In an earlier analysis of around 540 of the donors, under 300 Gb of sequence data and about 110 million unique TCR beta sequences from about 190 million T cells were reported. To decide whether each TCR beta V gene segment behaved as functional or pseudogenic, an earlier analysis of approximately 600 of the donors relied on high-throughput TCR beta sequencing. The aim of the study was to test whether cataloging public T cell receptors could identify signatures of past pathogen exposure. Several DR-DQ haplotypes were handled as single units for association and clustering because linkage in the cohort was strong. An early release covering roughly 580 HLA-typed donors comprised about 320 gigabases of sequencing data and around 80 million unique TCR sequences. Among the approximately 420 genotyped donors, 75% to 90% belonged to the genetic ancestry cluster associated with self-reported Caucasian donors. Donor age, sex, ethnicity and CMV serostatus were collected together with the repertoire data. A later analysis re-examined previously published TCR beta repertoires from roughly 650 donors and added high-resolution HLA genotyping to investigate patterns of TCR occurrence. Among some 410 genotyped donors of the cohort, an average of 235,054 unique TCR beta nucleotide sequences were sequenced per donor, around 20% of them non-productive. Every discovery cohort repertoire had been produced on one sequencing platform. HLA typing covered class I and class II loci at four-digit resolution. The T cell repertoires of around 730 subjects were profiled by immunosequencing and related to cytomegalovirus serostatus. To predict cytomegalovirus infection status, the study brought together high-throughput TCR immunosequencing, statistical association of individual TCRs with disease status, and machine learning. Typing coverage differed by locus: A, B, C, DRB1 and DQB1 were typed in roughly 620-630 donors, DQA1 in 500 to 550, DPA1 in 600 to 610, and DPB1 in 472. Besides the first cohort of roughly 640 subjects, a separate validation cohort made up of 120 or so different subjects was used. Genome-wide SNP genotypes for about 60% of the 666 donors were used in a later genetic analysis, which treated that subset as a discovery cohort. Rather than drawing on any new phenotypic data, the later analysis identified candidate immune exposures from TCR beta sequences and the way those sequences occurred across donors. The full study reports these points: In a later analysis, several top co-occurrence clusters were reported to appear linked to parvovirus B19, influenza, CMV and Epstein-Barr virus. The study listed 164 TCR beta chains as associated with cytomegalovirus. Specific HLA alleles were associated with over 15,000 TCR beta sequences at a false discovery rate of 0.05 in a later analysis. The authors suggested that the approach could potentially be generalized to other disease states and immunological phenotypes. Approximately 18 rarely observed V segments, including chromosome 9 orphons, were excluded from the earlier analysis of about 600 of the donors because counts were too low. A few of the identified cytomegalovirus-associated TCR beta chains were confirmed in vitro to be specific for cytomegalovirus antigens. Presence/absence analyses assumed roughly uniform sequencing depth across donors, an assumption that may not hold. Because some donors lacked HLA typing at each locus, the association tests relied only on the typed subset. Correlated functional status among segregating V segments might be attributable to linkage disequilibrium, but an unknown experimental factor could not be ruled out. Broadly in line with IMGT annotations, most TCR beta V segments showed up in productive rearrangements about 87% or about 30% of the time in an earlier analysis of several hundred of the donors. Cytomegalovirus status was reported to be diagnosed by the classifier with high specificity and sensitivity in both the original and validation cohorts. According to a later genetic analysis, donors in an Asian-associated ancestry cluster had fewer N-insertions in productive TCRs than the approximately 700-donor mean. A later analysis found that TCR association rates varied across HLA loci, with DRB1 alleles showing the most associated TCRs and HLA-C alleles the fewest. A cluster of highly shared sequence variants was judged likely to represent a technical artifact of the sequencing pipeline. In a later analysis, HLA-associated TCR beta chains were found to be more clonally expanded and to have lower generation probabilities than equally common non-associated chains. The only immune exposure information available for the cohort was CMV serostatus. Across donors, most TCR sequences were observed very rarely, whereas some public TCRs were present in many individuals. In a later analysis, most CMV-associated TCR beta chains were found to appear HLA-restricted, with HLA associations seemingly driven largely by CMV exposure. Some IMGT-functional V segments, including TRBV6-2 and TRBV6-3, could not be told apart with the 87-base-pair reads, so those segments were excluded. The cohort was sequenced for TCR beta chains only, and without alpha or paired-chain data the features that could be detected were limited. In a later genetic analysis, a missense DCLRE1C variant was associated with V-gene and J-gene trimming of TCR beta chains, and the association was replicated in an independent cohort. Assigning TCR associations to individual alleles was difficult when HLA alleles, especially DR and DQ, strongly co-occurred. A further reported finding was that TCR beta sequences accurately predicted the HLA-A and HLA-B alleles for most subjects in the first cohort.

The receptor comes from a woman younger than 45 in good health and CMV-seropositive. The rearrangement combines TRBV6-1 with TRBJ1-1, with TRBD1 matching 9 junction bases. The specimen sequenced was PBMCs. CDR3 region: CASAPLQGAHTEAFF. The bases read TGTGCCAGCGCACCGCTACAGGGGGCCCACACTGAAGCTTTCTTT.